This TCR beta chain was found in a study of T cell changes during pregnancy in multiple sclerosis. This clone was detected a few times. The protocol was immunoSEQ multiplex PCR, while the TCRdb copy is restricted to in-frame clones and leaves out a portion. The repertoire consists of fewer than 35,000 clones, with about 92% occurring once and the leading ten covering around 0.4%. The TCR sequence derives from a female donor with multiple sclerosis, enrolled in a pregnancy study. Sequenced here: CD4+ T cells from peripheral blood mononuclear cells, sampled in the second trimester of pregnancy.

The CDR3 region has the DNA TGCGCCAGCAGCCTTTCTACCCAAGAGACCCAGTACTTC. Its translation is CASSLSTQETQYF. This rearrangement joins TRBV10-1 to TRBJ2-5, with D unresolved. Trimming took 6 bases from V and 1 from J, leaving 9 bases between them. Germline-derived CDR1 and CDR2 are WNHNN and SYGVQD (reference sequence). This CDR3 spans 13 amino acids.